The sample holds a few counts of the clone carrying this T cell receptor (beta chain). This specimen comes from a study of cytomegalovirus exposure and HLA in healthy donors. With 60 Vbeta and 13 Jbeta primers, the PCR was carried out. Some clones are missing from TCRdb's copy, which holds only in-frame ones; the method was immunoSEQ multiplex PCR. The profile covers about 140,000 clones, with roughly four fifths appearing a single time and roughly 14% taken by the ten largest. The length of the CDR3 is 14 residues. The germline V and J ends were trimmed by 4 bases and 0 bases, with 8 bases remaining between them. CDR1 is SGHKS, CDR2 YYEKEE, per germline (reference sequence).

This TCR was sampled from a human donor in good health. The chain recombines TRBV5-5 with TRBJ1-5, with D possibly matching TRBD1 (5 bases). Sequenced material: PBMCs. CDR3 DNA: TGTGCCAGCAGCGCAGGGAATAGCAATCAGCCCCAGCATTTT. It codes for CASSAGNSNQPQHF.